This T cell receptor beta chain appears in the sequencing data of a study of blood T cell repertoires in COVID-19. Study-level background: Some COVID-19 samples were acute and others convalescent; all came from the United States, Italy and Spain. PBMCs, B-cell-depleted T cells, or T cells provided the cDNA or gDNA that made up the material.

This clone was counted once. CDR1 is DFQATT and CDR2 is SNEGSKA in the germline V gene (reference sequence). The CDR3 runs 14 residues. V gave up 3 bases and J gave up 4 bases; unmatched junction bases: 9. In the study's own analysis: Amplified reference gene primers provided the basis for estimating nucleated cell counts. TCRdb's copy holds only in-frame clones and misses some; the assay was immunoSEQ multiplex PCR. V, J and clone size are taken as reported in that table, and D and trimming were inferred from the DNA itself. This sample carries more than 250,000 clones, around 83% of them seen once, and the ten largest clones take about 1.2%.

The chain carries TRBV20-1 and TRBJ2-7, with 7 bases lining up with TRBD2. The sample consisted of peripheral blood. This receptor was obtained from a woman between 50 and 59 years old with acute or convalescent COVID-19. This chain's CDR3 is CSASLTGGNYEQYF. CDR3 bases: TGCAGTGCTAGTTTGACGGGAGGAAATTACGAGCAGTACTTC.